Listed below are T cell receptor beta chains from one sample, sequenced in a study of cytomegalovirus exposure and HLA in healthy donors. TCRdb keeps only in-frame clones here, not all; method: immunoSEQ multiplex PCR. The sample holds 120,000 to 150,000 clones, approximately 83% seen once. Specimen: PBMCs. All receptors come from a male donor in good health and CMV-seronegative. CDR3s include the opening cysteine and the closing phenylalanine or tryptophan. A D gene is named only where the DNA matches it firmly. Rows give clone size only sometimes, using once, few, many, or a class for an expanded clone.

TGCGCCAGCAGCCAAGCTTCGGGCGGGAGGAGGATAAGCGAGCAGTTCTTC CASSQASGGRRISEQFF TRBV4-3 . TRBJ2-1 TRBD2
TGTGCCAGCGAGGGACAGGGGTCCTACGAGCAGTACTTC CASEGQGSYEQYF TRBV2 . TRBJ2-7 TRBD1
TGTGCCAGCAGCCAAAGACAGAGAGATACGCAGTATTTT CASSQRQRDTQYF TRBV7-3 . TRBJ2-3 .
TGTGCCACCAGCAAAATAACAGCTAAGGCCAAAAACATTCAGTACTTC CATSKITAKAKNIQYF TRBV15 . TRBJ2-4 .
TGTGCCAGCAGTTACGTAGCGGGTCAAGACCACGAGCAGTACTTC CASSYVAGQDHEQYF TRBV6-5 . TRBJ2-7 TRBD2
TGCGCCAGCAGCCAAGTTCGGGAGAGGAGCACTGAAGCTTTCTTT CASSQVRERSTEAFF TRBV4-3 . TRBJ1-1 .
TGTGCCAGCTCACCTAGAGAGAGGGGGAGTAACTATGGCTACACCTTC CASSPRERGSNYGYTF TRBV18 . TRBJ1-2 .
TGTGCCAGCAGCCTATCATTGACTAGCGGGGGCGAGGGGGGGGAGACCCAGTACTTC CASSLSLTSGGEGGETQYF TRBV7-2 . TRBJ2-5 TRBD2
TGTGCCAGCAGCTTGGTAGGGGAAGAGACCCAGTACTTC CASSLVGEETQYF TRBV5-4 . TRBJ2-5 .
TGTGCCAGCAGTGAAGGCGGGAGCAGCACAGATACGCAGTATTTT CASSEGGSSTDTQYF TRBV6-4 . TRBJ2-3 TRBD2
TGTGCCTGCTTGAGGACTAGCGGGAGTTCAGGGGAGCTGTTTTTT CACLRTSGSSGELFF TRBV30 . TRBJ2-2 TRBD2
TGTGCCAGCAGTTCGACAGGGACGAGTCAGACCCAGTACTTC CASSSTGTSQTQYF TRBV6-6 . TRBJ2-5 TRBD1
TGTGCCAGCAGTTTCCAGGGCACGGATGGCTACACCTTC CASSFQGTDGYTF TRBV27 . TRBJ1-2 .
TGTGCCAGCAGGGGGGGGACTAGCGGGAGGCTAGATACGCAGTATTTT CASRGGTSGRLDTQYF TRBV6-6 . TRBJ2-3 TRBD2
TGTGCCTGGCAAGCGGGAGGGTGGGAGACCCAGTACTTC CAWQAGGWETQYF TRBV30 . TRBJ2-5 TRBD2
TGTGCCAGCAGCCCCCGGGGACTAGCGGGAGGGGCGTTCGGGGAGCTGTTTTTT CASSPRGLAGGAFGELFF TRBV7-2 . TRBJ2-2 TRBD2
TGTGCCAGCAGACCGCCCGAAAGAGGGGGACTGTTTTTT CASRPPERGGLFF TRBV28 . TRBJ1-4 .
TGTGCCAGCAGCCAACGGACAGGGAGAAACACCATATATTTT CASSQRTGRNTIYF TRBV5-8 . TRBJ1-3 TRBD1
TGTGCCAGCAGTTACAGTCGGACTGGTTACAATGAGCAGTTCTTC CASSYSRTGYNEQFF TRBV6-5 . TRBJ2-1 .
TGTGCCAGCAGCGTAACCCAGGGGACCACTGAAGCTTTCTTT CASSVTQGTTEAFF TRBV2 . TRBJ1-1 .
TGTGCCAGCAGCCCGGGACTAGCGGGAGGGATTAGCACAGATACGCAGTATTTT CASSPGLAGGISTDTQYF TRBV7-9 . TRBJ2-3 TRBD2
TGTGCCAGCAGCCCTAGCGGGAGCTCCCACAATGAGCAGTTCTTC CASSPSGSSHNEQFF TRBV7-9 . TRBJ2-1 TRBD2
TGCAGCGTTGACGCAGCGGAAGCCTACACCTTC CSVDAAEAYTF TRBV29-1 . TRBJ1-2 .
TGTGCCAGCAGCCTCTCACTAGCGGGCAGCCCCTACGAGCAGTACTTC CASSLSLAGSPYEQYF TRBV4-2 few TRBJ2-7 TRBD2
TGTGCCAGCAGCTGGCCCCATGCGGGAGGGTCCGACGAGCAGTACTTC CASSWPHAGGSDEQYF TRBV7-2 once TRBJ2-7 TRBD2
TGTGCCAGCAGCGTTGGGGGGTTGCGTAATGAGCAGTTCTTC CASSVGGLRNEQFF TRBV9 . TRBJ2-1 .
TGTGCCAGCAGCCCCGACAGTAGTAGGTCCTACGAGCAGTACTTC CASSPDSSRSYEQYF TRBV9 . TRBJ2-7 .
TGTGCCAGCAGCGTAGCATCGGGGTCCCCTAGCACAGATACGCAGTATTTT CASSVASGSPSTDTQYF TRBV9 . TRBJ2-3 .
TGTGCCAGCAGTTTTGGGACTACCCGCGAGCAGTACTTC CASSFGTTREQYF TRBV6-5 . TRBJ2-7 TRBD2
TGCGCCAGCAGCTTGGGAACAGGTCCCTCCTACGAGCAGTACTTC CASSLGTGPSYEQYF TRBV5-1 . TRBJ2-7 .
TGTGCCAGCAGACCCCCGGGGAGAAGCAATCAGCCCCAGCATTTT CASRPPGRSNQPQHF TRBV27 once TRBJ1-5 .
TGTGCCAGCAGGGCGGTGGTAGGGGTTGGAAACACCATATATTTT CASRAVVGVGNTIYF TRBV5-5 . TRBJ1-3 .
TGTGCCAGCAGCTTCGACAGGATTGACGCTTTCTTT CASSFDRIDAFF TRBV11-2 . TRBJ1-1 .
TGTGCCAGCAGTTTCTCACTAGTGAAGCAGTTCTTC CASSFSLVKQFF TRBV6-6 . TRBJ2-1 .
TGTGCCTGGAGTGTAATAGGGGCCTACGAGCAGTACTTC CAWSVIGAYEQYF TRBV30 . TRBJ2-7 .
TGTGCCAGCAGTGCGCAGGGGGATTTCTACGAGCAGTACTTC CASSAQGDFYEQYF TRBV25-1 . TRBJ2-7 TRBD1
TGTGCCAGCAGCGTAATTCCTAGCGGGAGTCTAGAAGAGCAGTACTTC CASSVIPSGSLEEQYF TRBV9 . TRBJ2-7 TRBD2
TGTGCCAGCAGTTTAGGACACGGCGGAACCTACGAGCAGTACTTC CASSLGHGGTYEQYF TRBV27 . TRBJ2-7 .
TGTGCCAGCAGTTCCCCACAGGGGGGCAATCAGCCCCAGCATTTT CASSSPQGGNQPQHF TRBV28 . TRBJ1-5 TRBD1
TGCAGCGTTGAACATGGACAGACTACCGGGGAGCTGTTTTTT CSVEHGQTTGELFF TRBV29-1 . TRBJ2-2 .